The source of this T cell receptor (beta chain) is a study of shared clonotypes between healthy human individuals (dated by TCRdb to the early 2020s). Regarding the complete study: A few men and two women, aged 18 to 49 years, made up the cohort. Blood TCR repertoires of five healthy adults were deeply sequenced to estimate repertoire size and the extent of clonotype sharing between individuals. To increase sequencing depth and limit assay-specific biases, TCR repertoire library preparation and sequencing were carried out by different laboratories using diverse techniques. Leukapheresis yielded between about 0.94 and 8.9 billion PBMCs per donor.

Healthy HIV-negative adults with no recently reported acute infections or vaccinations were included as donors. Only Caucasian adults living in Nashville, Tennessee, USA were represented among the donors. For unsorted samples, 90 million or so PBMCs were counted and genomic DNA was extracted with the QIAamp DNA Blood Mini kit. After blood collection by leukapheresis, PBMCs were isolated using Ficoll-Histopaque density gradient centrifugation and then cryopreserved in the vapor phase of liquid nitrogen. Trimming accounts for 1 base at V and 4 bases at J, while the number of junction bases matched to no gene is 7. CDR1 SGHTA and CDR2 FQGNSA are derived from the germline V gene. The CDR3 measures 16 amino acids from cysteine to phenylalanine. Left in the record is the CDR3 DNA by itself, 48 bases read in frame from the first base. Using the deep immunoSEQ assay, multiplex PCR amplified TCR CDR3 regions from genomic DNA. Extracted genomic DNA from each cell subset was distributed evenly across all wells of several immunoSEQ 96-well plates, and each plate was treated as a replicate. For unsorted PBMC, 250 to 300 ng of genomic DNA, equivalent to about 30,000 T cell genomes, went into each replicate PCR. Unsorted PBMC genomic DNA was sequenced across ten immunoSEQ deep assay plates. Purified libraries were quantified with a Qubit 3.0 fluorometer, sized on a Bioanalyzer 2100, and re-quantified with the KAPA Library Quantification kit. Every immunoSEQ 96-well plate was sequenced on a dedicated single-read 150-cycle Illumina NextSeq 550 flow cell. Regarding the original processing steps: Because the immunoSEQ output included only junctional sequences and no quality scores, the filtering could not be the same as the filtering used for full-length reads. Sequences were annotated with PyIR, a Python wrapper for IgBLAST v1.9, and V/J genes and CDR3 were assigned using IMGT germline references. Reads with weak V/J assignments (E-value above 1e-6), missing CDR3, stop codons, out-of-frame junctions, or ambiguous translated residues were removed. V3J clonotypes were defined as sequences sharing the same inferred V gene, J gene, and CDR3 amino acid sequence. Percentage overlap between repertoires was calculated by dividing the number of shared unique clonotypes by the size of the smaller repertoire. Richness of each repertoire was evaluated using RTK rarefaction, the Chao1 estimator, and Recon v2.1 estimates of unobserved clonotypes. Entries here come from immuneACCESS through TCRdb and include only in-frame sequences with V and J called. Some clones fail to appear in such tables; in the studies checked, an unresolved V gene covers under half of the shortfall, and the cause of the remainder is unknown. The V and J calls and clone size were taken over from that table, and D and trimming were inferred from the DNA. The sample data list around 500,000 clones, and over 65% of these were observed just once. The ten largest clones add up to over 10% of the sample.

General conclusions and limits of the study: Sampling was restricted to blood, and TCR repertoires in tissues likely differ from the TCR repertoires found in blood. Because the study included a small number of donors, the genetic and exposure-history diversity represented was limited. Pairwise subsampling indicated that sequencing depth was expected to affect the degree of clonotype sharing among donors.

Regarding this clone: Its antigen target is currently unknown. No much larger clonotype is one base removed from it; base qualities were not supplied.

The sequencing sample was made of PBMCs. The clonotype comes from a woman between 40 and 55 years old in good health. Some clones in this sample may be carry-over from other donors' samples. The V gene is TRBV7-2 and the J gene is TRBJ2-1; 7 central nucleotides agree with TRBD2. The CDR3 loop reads CASSLVSGTTYNEQFF. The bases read TGTGCCAGCAGCTTAGTGTCCGGGACTACTTACAATGAGCAGTTCTTC.